The 5 T cell receptor beta chains below were found in one sample sequenced in a study of blood T cells in healthy people across ages. Combining a sample-barcoded 5' primer with a J-beta primer mix, a second PCR ran for about 6 to 11 cycles. TCRdb analysed the 5' RACE reads with MiXCR anew, one entry per CDR3 protein. The table has hundreds of thousands of distinct CDR3 sequences, approximately 30% seen once. The sample consisted of blood. The receptors originated from a woman aged 80 or older in good health.

This clonotype was found many times. The chain combines TRBV6-4 with TRBJ2-1; D not certain. CDR1 is MRHNA and CDR2 is SNTAGT in the germline V gene. The CDR3 sequence is 14 residues long. Trimming removed 4 bases from V and 1 base from J, with 8 bases in between. The CDR3 DNA reads TGTGCCAGCAGTGTGTCCGGATCCTACAATGAGCAGTTCTTC. Protein: CASSVSGSYNEQFF.

This clonotype showed up just a few times. The chain employs TRBV28 and TRBJ2-7, with 7 positions matching TRBD1. There are 15 residues in the CDR3. V was clipped by 8 bases and J by 2 bases; unmatched bases: 12. CDR1 is MDHEN, CDR2 SYDVKM, per germline. The CDR3 DNA sequence: TGTGCCAGCGGACGGACAGGACCCGGTGCCTACGAGCAGTACTTC. The encoded protein is CASGRTGPGAYEQYF.

Notes on this clonotype: A junction end diverges from the germline sequence, so it may reflect a read error. The gene calls are TRBV6-6 and TRBJ1-1; D is possibly TRBD1 (6 bases). The germline V gene encodes CDR1 MNHNY and CDR2 SVGAGI (reference sequence). The CDR3 is 13 amino acids. The CDR3 DNA sequence: TGTGCCAGCAAGGACAGCATGAACACTGAAGTTTTCTTT. Translation gives CASKDSMNTEVFF.

This rearrangement joins TRBV20-1 to TRBJ2-2; a possible D gene is TRBD2 (5 bases). This CDR3 is built from 15 residues. The germline V gene has CDR1 DFQATT and CDR2 SNEGSKA (reference sequence). V dropped 0 bases and J dropped 4 bases, with 12 bases sitting between them. DNA of the CDR3: TGCAGTGCTAGAGATCGGAGGAGAAGCACCGGGGAGCTGTTTTTT. This codes for CSARDRRRSTGELFF.

This clonotype was seen many times. The chain employs TRBV6-1 and TRBJ1-5; TRBD1 matches at 9 bases. Germline values: CDR1 MNHNS, CDR2 SASEGT. The V gene end was trimmed by 3 bases and the J gene end by 1 base; junction bases not matched to a gene: 4. This CDR3 region has 16 residues. The CDR3: CASSDPGQGSNQPQHF. DNA for the CDR3: TGTGCCAGCAGTGACCCGGGACAGGGAAGCAATCAGCCCCAGCATTTT.